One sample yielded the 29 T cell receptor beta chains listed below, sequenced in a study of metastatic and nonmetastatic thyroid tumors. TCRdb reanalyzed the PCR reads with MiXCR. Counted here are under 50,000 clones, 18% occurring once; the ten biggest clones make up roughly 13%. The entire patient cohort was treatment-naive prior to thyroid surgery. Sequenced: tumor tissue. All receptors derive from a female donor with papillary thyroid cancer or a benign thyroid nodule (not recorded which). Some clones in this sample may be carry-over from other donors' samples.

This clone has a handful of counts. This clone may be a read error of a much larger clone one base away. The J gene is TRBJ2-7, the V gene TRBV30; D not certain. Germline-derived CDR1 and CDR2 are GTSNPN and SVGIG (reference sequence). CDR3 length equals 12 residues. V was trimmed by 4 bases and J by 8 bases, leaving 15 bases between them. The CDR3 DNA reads TGTGCCTGGAAGGGCCCAAATTACAAGCAGTACTTC. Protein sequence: CAWKGPNYKQYF.

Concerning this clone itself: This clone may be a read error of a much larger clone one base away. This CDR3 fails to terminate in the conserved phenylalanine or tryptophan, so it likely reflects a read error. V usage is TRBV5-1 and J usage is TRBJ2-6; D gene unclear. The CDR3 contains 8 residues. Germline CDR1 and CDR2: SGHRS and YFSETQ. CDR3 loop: CAISFLTS. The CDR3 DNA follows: TGCGCCATCAGCTTCCTGACTAGC.

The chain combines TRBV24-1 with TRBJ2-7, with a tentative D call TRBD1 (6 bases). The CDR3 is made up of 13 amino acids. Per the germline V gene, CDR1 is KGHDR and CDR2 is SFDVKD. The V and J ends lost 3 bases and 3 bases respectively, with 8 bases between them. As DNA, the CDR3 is TGTGCCACCAGTGATCACAGGGACTACGAGCAGTACTTC. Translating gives CATSDHRDYEQYF.

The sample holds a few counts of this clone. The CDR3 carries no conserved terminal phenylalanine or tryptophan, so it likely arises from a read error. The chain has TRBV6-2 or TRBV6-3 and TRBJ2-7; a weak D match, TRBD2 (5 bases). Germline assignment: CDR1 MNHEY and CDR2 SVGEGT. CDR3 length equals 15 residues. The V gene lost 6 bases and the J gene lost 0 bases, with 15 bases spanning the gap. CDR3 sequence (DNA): TGTGCCAGCAGGGACTTGGTACTGCCCTCCTACGAGCAGTACCTC. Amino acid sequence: CASRDLVLPSYEQYL.

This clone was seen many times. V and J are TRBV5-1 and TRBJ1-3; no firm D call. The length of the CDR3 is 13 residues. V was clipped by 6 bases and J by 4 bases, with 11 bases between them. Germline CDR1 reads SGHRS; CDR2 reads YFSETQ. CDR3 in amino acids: CASMSDQGNTIYF. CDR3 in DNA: TGCGCCAGCATGTCGGATCAAGGAAACACCATATATTTT.

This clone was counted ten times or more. The CDR3 bases are TGCGCCAGCAGCTTGGACGTGACATCCGACGAGCAGTACTTC. It codes for CASSLDVTSDEQYF. The chain links TRBV5-1 to TRBJ2-7; D gene unclear. Germline values: CDR1 SGHRS, CDR2 YFSETQ. The CDR3 totals 14 residues. Trimming took 0 bases from V and 5 from J, leaving 12 bases between them.

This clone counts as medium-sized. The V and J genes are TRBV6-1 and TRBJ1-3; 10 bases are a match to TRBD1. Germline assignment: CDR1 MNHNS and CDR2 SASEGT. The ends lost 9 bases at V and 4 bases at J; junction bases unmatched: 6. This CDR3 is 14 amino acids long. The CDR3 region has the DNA TGTGCCAGTAGACAGGGGGCAGAGGGAAACACCATATATTTT. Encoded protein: CASRQGAEGNTIYF.

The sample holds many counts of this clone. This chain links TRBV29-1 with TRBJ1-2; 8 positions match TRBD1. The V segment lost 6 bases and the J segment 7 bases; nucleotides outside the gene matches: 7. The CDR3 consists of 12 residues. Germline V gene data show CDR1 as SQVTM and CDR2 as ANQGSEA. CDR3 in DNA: TGCAGCGTCGCGACAGGGGATATTGGCTACACCTTC. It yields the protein CSVATGDIGYTF.

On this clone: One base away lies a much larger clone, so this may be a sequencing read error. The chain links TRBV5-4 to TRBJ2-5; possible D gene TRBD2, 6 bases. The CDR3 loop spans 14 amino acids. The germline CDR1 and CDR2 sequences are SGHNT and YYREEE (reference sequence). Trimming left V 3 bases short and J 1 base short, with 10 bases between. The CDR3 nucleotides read TGTGCCAGCAGCTGGCGGGGTTTCCAAGAGACCCAGTACTTC. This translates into CASSWRGFQETQYF.

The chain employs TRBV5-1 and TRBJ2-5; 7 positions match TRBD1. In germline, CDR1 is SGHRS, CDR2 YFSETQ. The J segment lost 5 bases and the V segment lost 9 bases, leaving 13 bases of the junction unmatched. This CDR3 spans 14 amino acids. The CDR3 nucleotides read TGCGCCATCAGTTTGTATTCAGGGGGTGAGACCCAGTACTTC. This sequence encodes CAISLYSGGETQYF.

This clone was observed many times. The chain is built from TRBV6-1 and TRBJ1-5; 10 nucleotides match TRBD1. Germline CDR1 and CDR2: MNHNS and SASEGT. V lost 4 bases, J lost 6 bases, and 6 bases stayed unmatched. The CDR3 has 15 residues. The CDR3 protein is CASSADRGPSQPQHF. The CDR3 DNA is TGTGCCAGCAGTGCTGACAGGGGGCCGTCTCAGCCCCAGCATTTT.

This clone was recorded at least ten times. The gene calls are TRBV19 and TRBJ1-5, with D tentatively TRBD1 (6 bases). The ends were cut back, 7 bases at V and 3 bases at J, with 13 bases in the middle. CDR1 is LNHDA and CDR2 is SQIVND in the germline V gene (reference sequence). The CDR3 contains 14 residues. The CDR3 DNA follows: TGTGCCAGTACGTGGGCAGGGGCCAATCAGCCCCAGCATTTT. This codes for CASTWAGANQPQHF. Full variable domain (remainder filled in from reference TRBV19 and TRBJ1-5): DGGITQSPKYLFRKEGQNVTLSCEQNLNHDAMYWYRQDPGQGLRLIYYSQIVNDFQKGDIAEGYSVSREKKESFPLTVTSAQKNPTAFYLCASTWAGANQPQHFGDGTRLSIL.

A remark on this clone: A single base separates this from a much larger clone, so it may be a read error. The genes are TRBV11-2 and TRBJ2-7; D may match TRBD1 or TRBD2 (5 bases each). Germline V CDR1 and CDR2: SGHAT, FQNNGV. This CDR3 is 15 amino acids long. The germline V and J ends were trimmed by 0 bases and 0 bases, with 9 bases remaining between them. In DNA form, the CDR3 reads TGTGCCAGCAGCTTAGATGGGACGCCCTCCTACGAGCAGTACTTC. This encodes CASSLDGTPSYEQYF.

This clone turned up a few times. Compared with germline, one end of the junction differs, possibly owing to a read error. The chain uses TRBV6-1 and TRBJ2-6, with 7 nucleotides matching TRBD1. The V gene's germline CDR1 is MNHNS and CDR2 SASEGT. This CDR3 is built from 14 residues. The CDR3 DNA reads TGTGCCAGCAGCAAGGGGGCAGGGGACAACGTCCTGACTTTC. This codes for CASSKGAGDNVLTF.

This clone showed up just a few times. CDR3 residues: CASSFPDRGNEQFF. The CDR3 DNA follows: TGCGCCAGCAGCTTCCCGGACAGGGGCAATGAGCAGTTCTTC. This chain connects TRBV5-1 to TRBJ2-1, with 9 bases matching TRBD1. The germline gives CDR1 SGHRS, CDR2 YFSETQ. This CDR3 spans 14 amino acids. V trimming: 2 bases; J trimming: 6 bases; junction bases outside the gene matches: 3.

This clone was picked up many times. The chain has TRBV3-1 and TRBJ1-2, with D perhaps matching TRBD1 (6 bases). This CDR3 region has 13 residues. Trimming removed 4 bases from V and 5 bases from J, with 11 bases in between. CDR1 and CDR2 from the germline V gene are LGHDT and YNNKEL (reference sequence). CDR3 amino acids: CASSLQGIYGYTF. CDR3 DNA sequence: TGTGCCAGCAGCCTACAGGGAATATATGGCTACACCTTC.

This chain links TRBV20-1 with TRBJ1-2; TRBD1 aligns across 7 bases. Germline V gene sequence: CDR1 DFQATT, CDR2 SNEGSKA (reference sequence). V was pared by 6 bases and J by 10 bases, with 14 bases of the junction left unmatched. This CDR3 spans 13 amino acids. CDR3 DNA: TGCAGTGCGGCGGAGACAGGGTTCTCTGTCTACACCTTC. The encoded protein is CSAAETGFSVYTF.

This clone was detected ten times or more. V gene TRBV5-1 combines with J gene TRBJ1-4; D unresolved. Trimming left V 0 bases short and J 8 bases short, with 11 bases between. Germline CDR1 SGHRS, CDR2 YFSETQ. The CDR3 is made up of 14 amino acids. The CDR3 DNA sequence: TGCGCCAGCAGCTTGGGAGTTGAGGAGGAAAAACTGTTTTTT. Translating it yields CASSLGVEEEKLFF.

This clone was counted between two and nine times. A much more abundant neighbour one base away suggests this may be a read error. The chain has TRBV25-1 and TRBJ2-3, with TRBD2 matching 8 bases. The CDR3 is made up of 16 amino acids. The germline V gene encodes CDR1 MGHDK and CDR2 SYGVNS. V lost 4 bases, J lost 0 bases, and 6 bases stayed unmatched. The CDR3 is CASSAYSGDSTDTQYF. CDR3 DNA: TGTGCCAGCAGTGCCTATAGCGGGGATAGCACAGATACGCAGTATTTT.

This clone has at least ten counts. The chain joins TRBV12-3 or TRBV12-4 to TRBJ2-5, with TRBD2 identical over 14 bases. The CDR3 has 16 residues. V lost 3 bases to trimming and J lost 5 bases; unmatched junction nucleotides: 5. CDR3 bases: TGTGCCAGCAGTTTGGGACTAGCGGGAGCGTCGGAGACCCAGTACTTC. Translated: CASSLGLAGASETQYF.

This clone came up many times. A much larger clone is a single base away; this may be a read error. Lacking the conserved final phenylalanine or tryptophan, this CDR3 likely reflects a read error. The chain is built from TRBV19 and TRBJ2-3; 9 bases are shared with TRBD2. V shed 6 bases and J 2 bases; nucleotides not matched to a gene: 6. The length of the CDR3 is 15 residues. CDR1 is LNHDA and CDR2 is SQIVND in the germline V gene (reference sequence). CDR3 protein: CASSTGLADTDTQYL. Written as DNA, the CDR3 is TGTGCCAGTAGCACGGGACTAGCAGACACAGATACGCAGTATCTT.

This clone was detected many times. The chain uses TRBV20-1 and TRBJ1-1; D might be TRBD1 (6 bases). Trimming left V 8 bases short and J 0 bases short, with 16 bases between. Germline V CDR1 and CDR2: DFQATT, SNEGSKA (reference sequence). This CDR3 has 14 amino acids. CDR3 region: CSSGGRVMNTEAFF. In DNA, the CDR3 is TGCAGTAGTGGGGGGCGCGTAATGAACACTGAAGCTTTCTTT.

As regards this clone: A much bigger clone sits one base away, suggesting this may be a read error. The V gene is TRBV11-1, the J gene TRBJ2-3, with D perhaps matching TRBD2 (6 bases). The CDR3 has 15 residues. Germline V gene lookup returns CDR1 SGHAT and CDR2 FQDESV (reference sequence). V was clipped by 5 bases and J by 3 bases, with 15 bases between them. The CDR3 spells CASSLPSAGTDTQYF. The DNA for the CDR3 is TGTGCCAGCAGCCTCCCTAGCGCGGGGACAGATACGCAGTATTTT.

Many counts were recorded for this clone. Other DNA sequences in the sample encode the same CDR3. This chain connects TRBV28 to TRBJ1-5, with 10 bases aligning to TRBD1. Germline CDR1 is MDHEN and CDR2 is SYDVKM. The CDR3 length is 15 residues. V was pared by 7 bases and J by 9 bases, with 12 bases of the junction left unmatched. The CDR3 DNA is TGTGCCAGCACCACCCCCGGGACAGGGGTAAGGCCCCAGCATTTT. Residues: CASTTPGTGVRPQHF. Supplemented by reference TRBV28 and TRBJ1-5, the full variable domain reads DVKVTQSSRYLVKRTGEKVFLECVQDMDHENMFWYRQDPGLGLRLIYFSYDVKMKEKGDIPEGYSVSREKKERFSLILESASTNQTSMYLCASTTPGTGVRPQHFGDGTRLSIL.

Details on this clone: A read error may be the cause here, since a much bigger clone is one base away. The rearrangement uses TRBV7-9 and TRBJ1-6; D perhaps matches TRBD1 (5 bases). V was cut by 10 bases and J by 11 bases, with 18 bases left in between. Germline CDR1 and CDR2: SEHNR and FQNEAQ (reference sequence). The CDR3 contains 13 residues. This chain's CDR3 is CATASEGDTPLHF. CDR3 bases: TGTGCCACCGCTTCGGAAGGGGATACACCCCTCCACTTT.

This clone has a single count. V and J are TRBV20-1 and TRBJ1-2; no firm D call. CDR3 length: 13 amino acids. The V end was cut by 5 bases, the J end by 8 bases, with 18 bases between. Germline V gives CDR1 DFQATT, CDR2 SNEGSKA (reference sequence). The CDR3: CSARPPSVSGYTF. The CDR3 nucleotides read TGCAGTGCTCGACCGCCCTCAGTCTCCGGCTACACCTTC.

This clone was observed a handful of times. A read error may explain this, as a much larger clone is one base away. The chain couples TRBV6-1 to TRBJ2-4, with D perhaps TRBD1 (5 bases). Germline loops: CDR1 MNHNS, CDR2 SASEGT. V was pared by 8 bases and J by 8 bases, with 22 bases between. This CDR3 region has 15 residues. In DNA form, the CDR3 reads TGTGCCAGCGTCCCGACGGATAAGACAGCCCACATTCAGTACTTC. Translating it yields CASVPTDKTAHIQYF.

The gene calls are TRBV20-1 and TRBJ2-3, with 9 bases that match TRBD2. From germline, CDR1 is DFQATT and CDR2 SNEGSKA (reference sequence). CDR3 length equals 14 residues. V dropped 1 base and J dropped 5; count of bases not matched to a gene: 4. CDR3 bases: TGCAGTGCTAGAGTCGGCGGGAGGGGAGATACGCAGTATTTT. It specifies CSARVGGRGDTQYF.

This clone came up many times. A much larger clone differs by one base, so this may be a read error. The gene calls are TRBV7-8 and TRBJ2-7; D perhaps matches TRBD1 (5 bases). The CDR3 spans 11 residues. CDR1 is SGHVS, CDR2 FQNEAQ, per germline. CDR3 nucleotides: TGTGCCAGCAGCTTAGGGGGCGAGCAGCACTTC. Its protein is CASSLGGEQHF. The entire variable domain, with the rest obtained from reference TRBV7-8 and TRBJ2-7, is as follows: GAGVSQSPRYKVAKRGQDVALRCDPISGHVSLFWYQQALGQGPEFLTYFQNEAQLDKSGLPSDRFFAERPEGSVSTLKIQRTQQEDSAVYLCASSLGGEQHFGPGTRLTVT.